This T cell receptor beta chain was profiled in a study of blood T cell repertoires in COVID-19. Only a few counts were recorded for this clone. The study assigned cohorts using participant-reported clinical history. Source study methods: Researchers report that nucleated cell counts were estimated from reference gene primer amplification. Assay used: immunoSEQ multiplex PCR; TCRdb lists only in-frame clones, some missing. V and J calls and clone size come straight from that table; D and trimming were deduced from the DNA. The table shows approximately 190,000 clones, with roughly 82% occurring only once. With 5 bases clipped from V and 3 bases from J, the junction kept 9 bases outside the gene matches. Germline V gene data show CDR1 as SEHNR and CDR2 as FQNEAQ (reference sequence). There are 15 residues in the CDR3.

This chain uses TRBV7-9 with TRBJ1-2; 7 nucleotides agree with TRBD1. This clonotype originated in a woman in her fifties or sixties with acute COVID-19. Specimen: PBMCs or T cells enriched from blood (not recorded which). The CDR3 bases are TGTGCCAGCAGCAAAGAGTTAGGACAGGACTATGGCTACACCTTC. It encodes CASSKELGQDYGYTF. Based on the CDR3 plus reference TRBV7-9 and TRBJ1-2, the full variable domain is DTGVSQNPRHKITKRGQNVTFRCDPISEHNRLYWYRQTLGQGPEFLTYFQNEAQLEKSRLLSDRFSAERPKGSFSTLEIQRTEQGDSAMYLCASSKELGQDYGYTFGSGTRLTVV.